This is a list of T cell receptor beta chains from one sample in a study of shared clonotypes between healthy human individuals. Sequenced by immunoSEQ multiplex PCR; TCRdb stores in-frame clones only, minus some. This table holds 2 million to 3 million clones, roughly 92% found once. Sequencing was performed on naive CD4+ T cells sorted from blood. Every receptor here comes from a man aged 18 to 29 in good health. The CDR3 runs from the conserved cysteine through the conserved F or W. Each record gives: D gene, V gene, J gene, clone size, CDR3 DNA, CDR3 protein. The D gene is left open where the match is weak. Not all rows give a size; the values are once, few, many and, for expanded clones, a class.

TRBD1	TRBV5-4	TRBJ2-5	.	TGTGCCAGCGGAAGAGGGGGCTGGGAGACCCAGTACTTC	CASGRGGWETQYF
.	TRBV18	TRBJ2-7	.	TGTGCCAGCTCACCCCCAGCAGGGGGGGGTGGCGAGCAGTACTTC	CASSPPAGGGGEQYF
TRBD2	TRBV10-3	TRBJ2-7	.	TGTGCCATCAGTGCGAGGGAGGGCTCCTACGAGCAGTACTTC	CAISAREGSYEQYF
TRBD2	TRBV18	TRBJ2-7	.	TGTGCCAGCTCACCAGCAGCGGGAGGAGACGAGCAGTACTTC	CASSPAAGGDEQYF
TRBD1	TRBV5-8	TRBJ1-4	.	TGTGCCAGCAGCTTGGACGGACAGGGGAATGAAAAACTGTTTTTT	CASSLDGQGNEKLFF
TRBD1	TRBV27	TRBJ2-3	.	TGTGCCAGCAGTATGGACAGGGCATCGGATACGCAGTATTTT	CASSMDRASDTQYF
.	TRBV7-2	TRBJ2-7	.	TGTGCCAGCAGCGCCGGAGGCGGGAACGAGCAGTACTTC	CASSAGGGNEQYF
.	TRBV19	TRBJ2-2	.	TGTGCCAGTAGTATTTTAGACAGGAACACCGGGGAGCTGTTTTTT	CASSILDRNTGELFF
.	TRBV2	TRBJ2-3	.	TGTGCCAGCAGCGTGGACGTGTATACGCAGTATTTT	CASSVDVYTQYF
TRBD1	TRBV5-1	TRBJ2-7	.	TGCGCCAGCAGCTTGGAACAGGGGGCGTACGAGCAGTACTTC	CASSLEQGAYEQYF
TRBD1	TRBV7-9	TRBJ2-3	.	TGTGCCAGCAGCTTACCGGGACAGGGAATTACAGATACGCAGTATTTT	CASSLPGQGITDTQYF
.	TRBV19	TRBJ1-2	once	TGTGCCAGTAGTATCCTCGAAGGGGCTAACTATGGCTACACCTTC	CASSILEGANYGYTF
TRBD1	TRBV6-1	TRBJ2-1	once	TGTGCCAGCAGTGGAGGAGACAGGGGCTACAATGAGCAGTTCTTC	CASSGGDRGYNEQFF
.	TRBV28	TRBJ1-4	once	TGTGCCAGCAGTTCCTATGGGCAGGGACGGACTAATGAAAAACTGTTTTTT	CASSSYGQGRTNEKLFF
TRBD1	TRBV5-1	TRBJ1-6	few	TGCGCCAGCAGCTCAGGGACAGGGGGAAATTCACCCCTCCACTTT	CASSSGTGGNSPLHF
TRBD2	TRBV5-1	TRBJ2-1	.	TGCGCCAGCAGCTGGGGGAGCACGGGAGGGCCCATGGATGAGCAGTTCTTC	CASSWGSTGGPMDEQFF
.	TRBV11-2	TRBJ2-3	.	TGTGCCAGCAGCTTAGCAACAGGGGGGGTGACAGATACGCAGTATTTT	CASSLATGGVTDTQYF
TRBD2	TRBV30	TRBJ2-2	once	TGTGCCTGGATGGGGGGGAGGAACACCGGGGAGCTGTTTTTT	CAWMGGRNTGELFF
.	TRBV2	TRBJ2-4	.	TGTGCCACAACCGGACTAGCCAAAAACATTCAGTACTTC	CATTGLAKNIQYF
.	TRBV6-5	TRBJ2-3	.	TGTGCCAGCAGTTACGGGTTTAATACGCAGTATTTT	CASSYGFNTQYF
.	TRBV6-1	TRBJ1-2	.	TGTGCCAGCAGTGACAGGGGCGCGATCTATGGCTACACCTTC	CASSDRGAIYGYTF
.	TRBV10-3	TRBJ2-6	.	TGTGCCATCAGCCTAGACTCTGGGGCCAACGTCCTGACTTTC	CAISLDSGANVLTF
TRBD1	TRBV6-6	TRBJ2-7	.	TGTGCCACTTGGGACAGGGTTTACGAGCAGTACTTC	CATWDRVYEQYF
.	TRBV7-9	TRBJ1-6	.	TGTGCCAGCAGCTTGAGCCTCGGGGACAAGATTTCACCCCTCCACTTT	CASSLSLGDKISPLHF
.	TRBV7-7	TRBJ2-6	.	TGTGCTAGCAGCGAAGCTCAGGTCCCTGGGGCCAACGTCCTGACTTTC	CASSEAQVPGANVLTF
TRBD2	TRBV11-3	TRBJ2-3	.	TGTGCCAGCAGCTTAGGCAATGAATTGGCGGGAGGGAGGACAGATACGCAGTATTTT	CASSLGNELAGGRTDTQYF